These 16 T cell receptor beta chains share one sample of origin, sequenced in a study of T cells in Graves' hyperthyroidism and ophthalmopathy. Amplification of TCR beta CDR3 regions used RNA as the template. First-round RT-PCR targeting the TCR CDR3 was performed with the HTBI primer set. TCRdb itself ran the multiplex PCR reads through MiXCR, one entry per CDR3 protein. This table holds roughly 740,000 distinct CDR3 sequences, about a sixth found once. The sample was blood. All receptors come from a man between 18 and 29 years old with Graves' hyperthyroidism.

This clonotype was detected many times. The rearrangement joins TRBV28 to TRBJ1-2, with D uncertain. V gave up 3 bases and J gave up 7 bases, with 12 bases separating them. Per germline, CDR1 MDHEN and CDR2 SYDVKM. The CDR3 extends over 13 amino acids. CDR3 region: CASSLVLGSGYTF. CDR3 nucleotides: TGTGCCAGCAGTTTGGTCCTCGGATCTGGCTACACCTTC.

This clonotype was picked up many times. The chain recombines TRBV30 with TRBJ2-2, with unresolved D. Germline CDR1 and CDR2: GTSNPN and SVGIG (reference sequence). The CDR3 has 17 residues. Between the trimmed V and J ends, which lost 3 bases and 1 base, there was a span of 18 bases. The CDR3 region is CAWSGPRLTQNTGELFF. The CDR3 DNA sequence: TGTGCCTGGAGCGGCCCTCGACTGACTCAGAACACCGGGGAGCTGTTTTTT.

Many counts were recorded for this clonotype. The rearrangement uses TRBV2 and TRBJ2-3; D unclear. The CDR3 is 10 residues long. Trimming removed 6 bases at V and 11 bases at J, with 9 bases between. Per germline, CDR1 SNHLY and CDR2 FYNNEI. The CDR3 reads CASSPTKQYF. The CDR3 DNA sequence: TGTGCCAGCAGCCCCACCAAGCAGTATTTT.

The J gene is TRBJ2-7, the V gene TRBV6-1; tentative D call: TRBD2 (5 bases). Trimming removed 4 bases from V and 2 bases from J, with 12 bases in between. The CDR3 is 14 residues long. CDR1 MNHNS and CDR2 SASEGT come from the germline V gene. The CDR3 loop is CASSGVVGAYEQYF. For the CDR3, the DNA is TGTGCCAGCAGTGGGGTGGTGGGAGCCTACGAGCAGTACTTC.

Many counts were recorded for this clonotype. J is TRBJ1-2 and V is TRBV28; D gene uncertain. CDR1 and CDR2 from the germline V gene are MDHEN and SYDVKM. The CDR3 sequence is 14 residues long. V was shortened by 1 base and J by 4 bases, with 10 bases between the two germline ends. This chain's CDR3 is CASSLSAVGYGYTF. CDR3 coding DNA: TGTGCCAGCAGTTTATCCGCCGTGGGCTATGGCTACACCTTC.

This rearrangement joins TRBV29-1 to TRBJ1-2; possible D gene TRBD1, 6 bases. This CDR3 region has 13 residues. The ends were cut back, 7 bases at V and 2 bases at J, with 14 bases in the middle. Per germline, CDR1 SQVTM and CDR2 ANQGSEA. This CDR3 is CSAPGQRNYGYTF. In DNA form, the CDR3 reads TGCAGCGCCCCGGGACAAAGGAACTATGGCTACACCTTC.

This clonotype was picked up a small number of times. The chain has TRBV5-1 and TRBJ2-7; the match to TRBD2 covers 12 bases. There are 16 residues in the CDR3. CDR1 is SGHRS, CDR2 YFSETQ, per germline. Germline trimming cut 4 bases from V and 2 bases from J; bases unmatched to any gene: 7. This CDR3 reads CASSIAGLAGPYEQYF. The CDR3, as DNA: TGCGCCAGCAGCATCGCCGGACTAGCGGGACCCTACGAGCAGTACTTC.

The sample holds a few counts of this clonotype. This chain uses TRBV28 with TRBJ2-3; D may be TRBD1 (6 bases). In germline, CDR1 is MDHEN, CDR2 SYDVKM. The CDR3 loop spans 14 amino acids. V was shortened by 2 bases and J by 5 bases, with 11 bases between the two germline ends. For the CDR3, the DNA is TGTGCCAGCAGTTTACGTTTAGGGGGAGATACGCAGTATTTT. This sequence encodes CASSLRLGGDTQYF.

This clonotype has at least ten counts. The V call is TRBV6-2 or TRBV6-3, the J call TRBJ2-5; 8 bases fit TRBD1. The CDR3 loop spans 16 amino acids. V trimming: 6 bases; J trimming: 4 bases; junction bases outside the gene matches: 13. The germline CDR1 and CDR2 sequences are MNHEY and SVGEGT. The CDR3 here is CASSQRQGTPRETQYF. The CDR3 DNA reads TGTGCCAGCAGCCAGAGACAGGGGACGCCAAGAGAGACCCAGTACTTC.

The chain carries TRBV4-3 and TRBJ1-6; no reliable D call. Trimming cost V 0 bases and J 9 bases, with 6 bases left between them. The V gene's germline CDR1 is LGHNA and CDR2 YSLEER. This CDR3 has 13 amino acids. The CDR3 here is CASSQDGGSPLHF. CDR3 coding DNA: TGCGCCAGCAGCCAAGATGGCGGTTCACCCCTCCACTTT.

The chain joins TRBV28 to TRBJ1-1; D gene unclear. CDR3 length: 13 residues. The germline V gene has CDR1 MDHEN and CDR2 SYDVKM. Deletions cut 7 bases from V and 3 bases from J, with 12 bases between. For the CDR3, the DNA is TGTGCCAGCACCCAGAGGAGGGACACTGAAGCTTTCTTT. Protein sequence: CASTQRRDTEAFF.

This clonotype showed up just a few times. The CDR3 loop reads CASSLVGGVRYGYTF. DNA of the CDR3: TGTGCCAGCAGCCTCGTCGGAGGGGTCCGCTATGGCTACACCTTC. The chain recombines TRBV3-1 with TRBJ1-2, with a tentative D call TRBD1 (5 bases). The CDR3 is 15 amino acids. Germline V gene lookup returns CDR1 LGHDT and CDR2 YNNKEL (reference sequence). The ends were cut back, 4 bases at V and 4 bases at J, with 16 bases in the middle.

There are many counts of this clonotype. The V call is TRBV28, the J call TRBJ2-5, with TRBD2 matching 10 bases. The junction had 7 bases not matched to a gene; V was cut back by 2 bases and J by 4 bases. CDR3 length: 16 residues. Germline CDR1 is MDHEN and CDR2 is SYDVKM. The DNA of the CDR3 is TGTGCCAGCAGTTTAGCGAAGGCTAGCGGGGGAGAGACCCAGTACTTC. It translates to CASSLAKASGGETQYF.

This clonotype has more than one count but fewer than ten. The rearrangement joins TRBV12-3 or TRBV12-4 to TRBJ2-6; 7 bases are shared with TRBD1. V shed 6 bases, J shed 1 base, and the junction held 6 bases outside the gene matches. This CDR3 has 16 residues. CDR3 sequence (DNA): TGTGCCAGCAGATATACAGGGGCTTCTGGGGCCAACGTCCTGACTTTC. Its protein product is CASRYTGASGANVLTF.

This clonotype was seen at least ten times. The rearrangement links TRBV11-2 to TRBJ2-1, with TRBD2 matching 8 bases. After removal of 4 bases from V and 6 bases from J, the junction contained 8 bases not matched to a gene. This CDR3 has 15 residues. Germline CDR1 SGHAT, CDR2 FQNNGV. The CDR3 nucleotides read TGTGCCAGCAGCTACCAGGGACTAGGCAGCAATGAGCAGTTCTTC. Protein product: CASSYQGLGSNEQFF.

This clonotype showed up many times. The chain uses TRBV6-1 and TRBJ1-2; possibly TRBD1 for D (5 bases). Germline V gives CDR1 MNHNS, CDR2 SASEGT. The CDR3 contains 14 residues. The V gene lost 0 bases and the J gene lost 4 bases, with 9 bases spanning the gap. The CDR3 nucleotides are TGTGCCAGCAGTGAAGCCGGGGGACTCTATGGCTACACCTTC. It translates to CASSEAGGLYGYTF.